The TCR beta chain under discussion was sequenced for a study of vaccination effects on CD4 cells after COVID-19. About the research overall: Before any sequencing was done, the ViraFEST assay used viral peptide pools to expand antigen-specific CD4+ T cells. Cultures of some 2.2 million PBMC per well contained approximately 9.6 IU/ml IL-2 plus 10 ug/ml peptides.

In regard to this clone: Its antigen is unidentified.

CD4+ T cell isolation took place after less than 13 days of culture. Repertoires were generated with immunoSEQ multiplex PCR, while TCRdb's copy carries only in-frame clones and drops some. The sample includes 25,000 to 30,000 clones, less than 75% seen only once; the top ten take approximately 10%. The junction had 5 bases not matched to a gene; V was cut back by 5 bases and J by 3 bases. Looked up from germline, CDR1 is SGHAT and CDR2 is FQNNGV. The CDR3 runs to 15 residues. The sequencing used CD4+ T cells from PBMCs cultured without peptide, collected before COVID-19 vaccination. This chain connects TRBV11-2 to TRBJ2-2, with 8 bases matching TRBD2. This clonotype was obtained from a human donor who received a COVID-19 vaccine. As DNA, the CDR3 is TGTGCCAGCAGCCTCGGGACTAGTTACACCGGGGAGCTGTTTTTT. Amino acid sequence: CASSLGTSYTGELFF.